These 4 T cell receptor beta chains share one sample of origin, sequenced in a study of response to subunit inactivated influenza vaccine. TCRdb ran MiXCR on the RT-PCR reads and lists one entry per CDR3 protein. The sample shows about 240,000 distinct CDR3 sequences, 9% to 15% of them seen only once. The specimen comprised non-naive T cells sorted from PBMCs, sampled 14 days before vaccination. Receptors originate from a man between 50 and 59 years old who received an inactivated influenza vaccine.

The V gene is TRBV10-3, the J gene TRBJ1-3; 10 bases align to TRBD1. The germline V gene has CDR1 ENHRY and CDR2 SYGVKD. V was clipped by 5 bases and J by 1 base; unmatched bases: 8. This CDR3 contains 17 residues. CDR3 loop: CAISLGQGYSSGNTIYF. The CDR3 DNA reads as TGTGCCATCAGTTTGGGACAGGGGTATTCTTCTGGAAACACCATATATTTT.

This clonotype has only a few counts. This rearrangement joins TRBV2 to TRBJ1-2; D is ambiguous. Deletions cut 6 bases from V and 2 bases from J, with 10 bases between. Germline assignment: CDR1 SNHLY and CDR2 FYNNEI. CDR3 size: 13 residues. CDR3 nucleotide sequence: TGTGCCAGCAGAAATGGCCCCAACTATGGCTACACCTTC. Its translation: CASRNGPNYGYTF. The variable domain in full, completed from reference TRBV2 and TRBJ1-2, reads EPEVTQTPSHQVTQMGQEVILRCVPISNHLYFYWYRQILGQKVEFLVSFYNNEISEKSEIFDDQFSVERPDGSNFTLKIRSTKLEDSAMYFCASRNGPNYGYTFGSGTRLTVV.

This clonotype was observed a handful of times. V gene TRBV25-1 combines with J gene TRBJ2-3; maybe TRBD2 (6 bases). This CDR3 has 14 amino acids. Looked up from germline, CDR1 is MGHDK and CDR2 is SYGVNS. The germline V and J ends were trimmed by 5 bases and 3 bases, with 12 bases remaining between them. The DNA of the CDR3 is TGTGCCAGCAGTCGGATGGGGAGGACAGATACGCAGTATTTT. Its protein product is CASSRMGRTDTQYF. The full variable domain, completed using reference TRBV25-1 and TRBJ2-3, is EADIYQTPRYLVIGTGKKITLECSQTMGHDKMYWYQQDPGMELHLIHYSYGVNSTEKGDLSSESTVSRIRTEHFPLTLESARPSHTSQYLCASSRMGRTDTQYFGPGTRLTVL.

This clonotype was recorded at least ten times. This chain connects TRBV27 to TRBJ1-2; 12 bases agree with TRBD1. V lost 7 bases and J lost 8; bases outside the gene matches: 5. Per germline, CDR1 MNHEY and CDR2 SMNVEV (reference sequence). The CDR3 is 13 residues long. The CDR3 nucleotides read TGTGCCAGCACGGGACAGGGGGCTGGAGGCTACACCTTC. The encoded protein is CASTGQGAGGYTF.